This TCR beta chain was sequenced in a study of cytomegalovirus exposure and HLA in healthy donors. The PCR used 60 Vbeta and 13 Jbeta primers. The repertoire was sequenced with immunoSEQ multiplex PCR; TCRdb's copy has only in-frame clones and lacks some. The sample consists of approximately 140,000 clones, around 80% of them appearing once. CDR1 is SGHRS and CDR2 is YFSETQ in the germline V gene. This CDR3 has 14 residues. Trimming left V 0 bases short and J 1 base short, with 7 bases between. This TCR came from a woman aged 40 to 50 in good health and CMV-seronegative. What was sequenced was PBMCs. The rearrangement links TRBV5-1 to TRBJ1-1, with TRBD1 as a possible D gene (5 bases). In nucleotides, the CDR3 is TGCGCCAGCAGCTTGGACAGGTCGAACACTGAAGCTTTCTTT. Translating gives CASSLDRSNTEAFF.